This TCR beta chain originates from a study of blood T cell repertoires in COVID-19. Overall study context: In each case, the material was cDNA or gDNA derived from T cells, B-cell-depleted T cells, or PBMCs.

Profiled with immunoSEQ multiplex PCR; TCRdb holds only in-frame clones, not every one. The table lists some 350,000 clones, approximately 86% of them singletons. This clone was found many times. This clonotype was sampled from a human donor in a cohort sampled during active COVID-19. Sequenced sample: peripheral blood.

CDR3 DNA sequence: TGTGCCAGCAGCTCCTACTACGAGCAGTACTTC. Its translation: CASSSYYEQYF. V gene TRBV7-2 combines with J gene TRBJ2-7; no reliable D call. The length of the CDR3 is 11 residues. The V end was cut by 4 bases, the J end by 3 bases, with 4 bases between. Germline V gene sequence: CDR1 SGHTA, CDR2 FQGNSA.